This T cell receptor (beta chain) was identified in a study of CD8 T cells in Susac syndrome. Looked up from germline, CDR1 is KGHSH and CDR2 is LQKENI. The V end lost 4 bases, the J end lost 4 bases, and 19 bases lay between the germline ends. The length of the CDR3 is 16 residues. An input of roughly 0.45 to 1 ug of RNA was subjected to reverse transcription using random hexamers. Multiplex immunoSEQ PCR targeted 54 Vbeta and 13 Jbeta TCR beta segments. TCRdb fed the immunoSEQ multiplex PCR reads into MiXCR, producing one record per CDR3 protein. The sample includes about 150,000 distinct CDR3 sequences, 90% to 95% of them seen just once. CD8+ and CD4+ T cells taken from blood had their TCR beta sequenced. Healthy donors matched for age and sex were used as controls. Isolation of CD8+ and CD4+ T cells was performed negatively, whereas enrichment of TEMRA cells was done by FACS.

The origin of this receptor is a human donor in good health. Material: CD4+ T cells from PBMCs. V and J are TRBV18 and TRBJ1-1; D is uncertain. In DNA, the CDR3 is TGTGCCAGCTCACAGGAAGGGTATCCCCTTGGCACTGAAGCTTTCTTT. This sequence encodes CASSQEGYPLGTEAFF.